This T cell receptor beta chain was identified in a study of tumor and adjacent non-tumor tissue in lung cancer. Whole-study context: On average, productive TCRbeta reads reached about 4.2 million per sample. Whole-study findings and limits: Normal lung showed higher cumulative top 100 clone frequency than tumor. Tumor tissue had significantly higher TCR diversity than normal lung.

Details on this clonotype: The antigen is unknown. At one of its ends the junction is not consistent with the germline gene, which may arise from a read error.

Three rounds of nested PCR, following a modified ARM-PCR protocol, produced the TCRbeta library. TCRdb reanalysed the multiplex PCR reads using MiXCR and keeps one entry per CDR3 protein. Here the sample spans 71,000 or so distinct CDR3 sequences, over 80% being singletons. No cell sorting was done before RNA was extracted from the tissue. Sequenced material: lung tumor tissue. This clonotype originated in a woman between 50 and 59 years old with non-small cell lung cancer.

CDR3 nucleotide sequence: TGTGCTAGCGAACGGTACGATCAGTACTTC. This translates into CASERYDQYF. The gene calls are TRBV6-1 and TRBJ2-7, with TRBD2 as a possible D gene (5 bases). CDR3 length equals 10 residues. Germline CDR1 MNHNS, CDR2 SASEGT.